This T cell receptor (beta chain) originates from a study of shared clonotypes between healthy human individuals. Per the germline V gene, CDR1 is SGHNT and CDR2 is YYREEE (reference sequence). Trimming removed 3 bases from V and 4 bases from J; junction bases left unmatched: 7. This CDR3 spans 16 amino acids. Assay: immunoSEQ multiplex PCR; the TCRdb copy retains only in-frame clones and omits some. This sample has around 700,000 clones, with about two thirds found just once. The receptor was isolated from a woman aged 30 to 39 in good health. Sequencing was performed on memory CD4+ T cells sorted from blood. Subset defined: CD45RA-negative fraction. The chain combines TRBV5-4 with TRBJ2-2; 9 bases match TRBD1. The CDR3 DNA follows: TGTGCCAGCAGCTCCCTGGGACAGGGATTCACCGGGGAGCTGTTTTTT. The encoded protein is CASSSLGQGFTGELFF.